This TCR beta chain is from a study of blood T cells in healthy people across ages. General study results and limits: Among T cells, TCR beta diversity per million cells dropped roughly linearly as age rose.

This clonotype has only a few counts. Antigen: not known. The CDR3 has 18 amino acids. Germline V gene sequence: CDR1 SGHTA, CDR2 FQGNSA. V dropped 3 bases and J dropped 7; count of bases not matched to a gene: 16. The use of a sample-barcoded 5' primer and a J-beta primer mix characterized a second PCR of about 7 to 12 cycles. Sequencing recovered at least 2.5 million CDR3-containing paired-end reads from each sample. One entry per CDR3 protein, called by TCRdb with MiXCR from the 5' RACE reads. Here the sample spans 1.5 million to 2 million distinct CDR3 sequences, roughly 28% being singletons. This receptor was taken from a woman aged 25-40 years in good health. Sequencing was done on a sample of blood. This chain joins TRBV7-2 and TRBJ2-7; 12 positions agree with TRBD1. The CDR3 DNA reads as TGTGCCAGCAGCTTGGGGACAGGGGGCGCCTCACTAGCGGGAGAGCAGTACTTC. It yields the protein CASSLGTGGASLAGEQYF.